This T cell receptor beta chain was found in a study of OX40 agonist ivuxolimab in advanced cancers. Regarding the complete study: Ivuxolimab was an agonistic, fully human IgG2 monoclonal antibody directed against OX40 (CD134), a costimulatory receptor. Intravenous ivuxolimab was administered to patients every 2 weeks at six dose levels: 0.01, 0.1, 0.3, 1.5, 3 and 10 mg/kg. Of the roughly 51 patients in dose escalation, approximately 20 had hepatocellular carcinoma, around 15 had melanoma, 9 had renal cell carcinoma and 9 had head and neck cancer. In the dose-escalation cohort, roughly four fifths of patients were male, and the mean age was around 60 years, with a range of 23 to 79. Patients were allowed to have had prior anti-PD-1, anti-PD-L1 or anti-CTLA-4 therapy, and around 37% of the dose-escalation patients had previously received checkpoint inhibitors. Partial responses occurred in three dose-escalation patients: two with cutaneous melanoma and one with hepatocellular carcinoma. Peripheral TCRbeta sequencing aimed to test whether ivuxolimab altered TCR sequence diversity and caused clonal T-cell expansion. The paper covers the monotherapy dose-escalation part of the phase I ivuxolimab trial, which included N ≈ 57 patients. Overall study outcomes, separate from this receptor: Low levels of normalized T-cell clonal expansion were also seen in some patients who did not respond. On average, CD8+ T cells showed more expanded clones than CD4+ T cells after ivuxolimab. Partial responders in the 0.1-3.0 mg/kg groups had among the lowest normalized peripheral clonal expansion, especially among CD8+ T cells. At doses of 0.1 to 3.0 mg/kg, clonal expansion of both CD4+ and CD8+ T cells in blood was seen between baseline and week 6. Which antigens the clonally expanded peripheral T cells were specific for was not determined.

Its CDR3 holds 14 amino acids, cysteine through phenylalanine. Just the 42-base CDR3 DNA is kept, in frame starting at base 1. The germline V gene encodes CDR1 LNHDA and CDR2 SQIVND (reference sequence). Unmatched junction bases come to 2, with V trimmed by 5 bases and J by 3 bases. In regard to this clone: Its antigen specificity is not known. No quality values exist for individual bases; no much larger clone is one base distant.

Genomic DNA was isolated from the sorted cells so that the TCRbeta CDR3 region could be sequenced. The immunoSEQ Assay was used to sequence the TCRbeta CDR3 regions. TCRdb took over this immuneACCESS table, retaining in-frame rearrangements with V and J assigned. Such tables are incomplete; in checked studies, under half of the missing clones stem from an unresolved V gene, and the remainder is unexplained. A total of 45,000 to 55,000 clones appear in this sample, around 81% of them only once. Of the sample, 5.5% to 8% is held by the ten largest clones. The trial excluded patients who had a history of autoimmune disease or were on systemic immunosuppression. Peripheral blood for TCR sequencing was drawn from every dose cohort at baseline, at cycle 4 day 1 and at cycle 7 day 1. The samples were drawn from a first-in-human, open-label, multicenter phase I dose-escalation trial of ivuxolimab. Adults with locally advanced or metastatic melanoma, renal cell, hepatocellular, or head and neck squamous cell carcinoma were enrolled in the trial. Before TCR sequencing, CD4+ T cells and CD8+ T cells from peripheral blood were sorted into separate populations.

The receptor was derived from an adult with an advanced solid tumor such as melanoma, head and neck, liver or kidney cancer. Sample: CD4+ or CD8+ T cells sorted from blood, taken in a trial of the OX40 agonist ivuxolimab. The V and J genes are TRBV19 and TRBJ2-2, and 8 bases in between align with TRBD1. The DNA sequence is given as TGTGCCAGTAGTTTACAGGGGGACACCGGGGAGCTGTTTTTT. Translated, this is CASSLQGDTGELFF.